These T cell receptor beta chains were read from a single sample in a study of T-cell reconstitution after alpha-beta-depleted transplantation in children. MiXCR was run by TCRdb on the PCR reads, yielding one entry per CDR3 protein. The data hold around 420,000 distinct CDR3 sequences, with about a sixth observed a single time. The material was PBMCs, mostly from graft donor cells, obtained 360 days after TCRalphabeta/CD19-depleted stem cell transplant. Receptors originate from a boy under three years old who had a stem cell transplant for Wiskott-Aldrich syndrome, so the T cells may come from the graft donor. The CDR3 runs from the conserved cysteine through the conserved F or W. Only part of the rows carry a size: once, few, many, or a class if the clone is expanded.

size,V,CDR3
.,TRBV15,CATSPSGDDFYNEQFF
few,TRBV6-1,CASSAGTSGFVLGYEQYF
.,TRBV29-1,CSAVLAALSYEQYF
.,TRBV24-1,CATSDTGLAGPTGELFF
.,TRBV11-1,CASSFLDPRESSDGANVLTF
.,TRBV12-3/TRBV12-4,CASSLRTPLGNQPQHF
few,TRBV6-5,CASSYSGGEQYF
.,TRBV5-6,CASSLGSRNQPQHF
.,TRBV29-1,CSVGDRGYEQYF
.,TRBV7-9,CASSPILERDPYNEQFF
.,TRBV14,CASSQISFGRGGPYNEQFF
.,TRBV28,CASSLLASGDGGGETQYF
.,TRBV20-1,CSARTRVAASYNEQFF
.,TRBV12-3/TRBV12-4,CASSLARTSGTADTQYF
few,TRBV9,CASSVGLNTGELFF
.,TRBV5-1,CASSSGLNYEQYF
few,TRBV7-9,CASSLSRGFQPQHF
few,TRBV25-1,CASSRSGKAIQETQYF
few,TRBV7-2,CASSLVSLAAPGELFF
many,TRBV18,CASSPRSQETQYF
.,TRBV28,CASSFKGPTAPDTQYF
.,TRBV2,CASKTKRLDTQYF
.,TRBV4-3,CASSRTGLNEQFF
.,TRBV7-9,CASSLGAGPSGDTQYF
.,TRBV6-5,CASSYHFLAEETQCF
.,TRBV28,CASSLDAISGANVLTF
.,TRBV12-3/TRBV12-4,CASSPGTGLETQYF
few,TRBV20-1,CSASGQGYKGKLFF
.,TRBV15,CATSRDYKGTQYF
.,TRBV12-3/TRBV12-4,CASSLGKSQFF
few,TRBV24-1,CATSERTGGWKETQYF
.,TRBV10-2,CASSDQLAGATNEQYF
.,TRBV7-9,CASSLADRQWYDEQYF
few,TRBV6-2/TRBV6-3,CASSYPRTGYEQYF
few,TRBV5-1,CASSPGHHQETQYF
few,TRBV20-1,CSASGDLNYGYTF
few,TRBV5-1,CASSLNRVFGPGEQYF
.,TRBV14,CASSPARGLPAYNEQFF
.,TRBV5-1,CASTPTGPGPTDTQYF
.,TRBV3-1,CASSQDPQGGEQYF
.,TRBV5-1,CASSLGVTHTGELFF
.,TRBV29-1,CSVGRHSYEQYF
few,TRBV4-2,CASSQGTGTGFQETQYF
many,TRBV12-5,CARVPGDVAKNIQYF
many,TRBV29-1,CSVGWGPDTQYF